The rows below give T cell receptor beta chains drawn from one sample of a study of OX40 agonist ivuxolimab in advanced cancers. Profiling relied on immunoSEQ multiplex PCR, and the TCRdb table lists in-frame clones only, not all of them. Altogether more than 45,000 clones are present, approximately 86% being singletons, with the ten largest covering 1.5% to 2%. Sequences were derived from CD4+ or CD8+ T cells sorted from blood, sampled in a trial of the OX40 agonist ivuxolimab. The receptors were gathered from an adult with an advanced solid tumor such as melanoma, head and neck, liver or kidney cancer. CDR3s include the opening cysteine and the closing phenylalanine or tryptophan. D genes are given only for firm matches. Expanded clones get a size class; other rows say once, few or many, or leave the size out.

>TRBJ1-1|NA|NA|TRBV5-4
TGTGCCAGCAGCTGGGGGACTCTGCAGCCGACTGAAGCTTTCTTT
CASSWGTLQPTEAFF
>TRBJ2-7|once|TRBD1|TRBV18
TGTGCCAGCTCACCACTCGGGACAGGCCCCGGGAACGAGCAGTACTTC
CASSPLGTGPGNEQYF
>TRBJ2-2|NA|TRBD1|TRBV11-3
TGTGCCAGCAGCCTAGGGACAGGGGAAACCGGGGAGCTGTTTTTT
CASSLGTGETGELFF
>TRBJ2-7|NA|NA|TRBV2
TGTGCCAGCATCCGAGGGGCTTTCTCCTACGAGCAGTACTTC
CASIRGAFSYEQYF
>TRBJ2-1|NA|TRBD2|TRBV6-6
TGTGCCAGCAGTTACGTGGCGGGAGGGCCGGGGGAGCAGTTCTTC
CASSYVAGGPGEQFF
>TRBJ2-1|NA|TRBD2|TRBV11-1
TGTGCCAGCAGCTTAGCCCTCTTGGGCGGGAGAGGGTACAATGAGCAGTTCTTC
CASSLALLGGRGYNEQFF
>TRBJ2-1|NA|NA|TRBV4-2
TGTGCCAGCAGCCAAGATCGGAGGACAGAGGAGCAGTTCTTC
CASSQDRRTEEQFF
>TRBJ2-3|NA|NA|TRBV7-9
TGTGCCAGCAGCTTAAGGCCAGGGGGGTTTACAGATACGCAGTATTTT
CASSLRPGGFTDTQYF
>TRBJ1-2|few|NA|TRBV7-3
TGTGCCAGCAGCTTAAACGGCTACACCTTC
CASSLNGYTF
>TRBJ2-5|once|TRBD2|TRBV7-3
TGTGCCAGCAGCTTTTACCATAGCGGGAGGGAGACCCAGTACTTC
CASSFYHSGRETQYF
>TRBJ1-2|once|NA|TRBV4-2
TGTGCCAGCAGCCAAGCAGGGTTGGGCAGGGAGATGGGCTACACCTTC
CASSQAGLGREMGYTF
>TRBJ2-5|NA|TRBD2|TRBV7-2
TGTGCCAGCAGCTTAGTCCCGACTAGCGGGGGCCAAGAGACCCAGTACTTC
CASSLVPTSGGQETQYF
>TRBJ1-3|NA|NA|TRBV18
TGTGCCAGCTCACCAGCGGTCCAGGGAAGTGGAAACACCATATATTTT
CASSPAVQGSGNTIYF
>TRBJ2-7|NA|TRBD2|TRBV29-1
TGCAGCGTTGAAACCCCAGCGGGAGGGGGGACCTACGAGCAGTACTTC
CSVETPAGGGTYEQYF
>TRBJ2-7|NA|TRBD1|TRBV7-9
TGTGCCAGCACCGTAGATCGACAGGGACCTTACGAGCAGTACTTC
CASTVDRQGPYEQYF
>TRBJ2-3|NA|NA|TRBV11-3
TGTGCCAGCAGCTTGAGGGGTGGCCCCGGGAGCACAGATACGCAGTATTTT
CASSLRGGPGSTDTQYF
>TRBJ2-3|NA|TRBD2|TRBV30
TGTGCCTGGAGTGGGGGACTAGCGGGAGCGAGCACGCAGTATTTT
CAWSGGLAGASTQYF
>TRBJ1-2|NA|NA|TRBV25-1
TGTGCCAGCAGTGAGGGAGGGGTCCGATATGGCTACACCTTC
CASSEGGVRYGYTF
>TRBJ1-1|NA|NA|TRBV10-3
TGTGCCATCAGTGTGGGGGAGAACACTGAAGCTTTCTTT
CAISVGENTEAFF
>TRBJ2-7|NA|NA|TRBV27
TGTGCCAGCAGTTCCTGGGGCGAGCAGTACTTC
CASSSWGEQYF
>TRBJ2-7|NA|NA|TRBV5-1
TGCGCCAGCAGCTTGGGGACAGCTAGCTCCTACGAGCAGTACTTC
CASSLGTASSYEQYF
>TRBJ1-1|NA|NA|TRBV6-1
TGTGCCAGCAGTGTCCAGCAAACCCAGAACACTGAAGCTTTCTTT
CASSVQQTQNTEAFF